This T cell receptor (beta chain) was captured by sequencing in a study of T cells after yellow fever vaccination. Study-wide context: Researchers used SMART-Seq v4 Ultra Low Input to prepare fractions that had low cell numbers. Study outcomes and limitations: Most primary-vaccination clones reappeared after the booster (approximately 97% CD4, approximately 88% CD8). Faster peaking, at day 5 versus 15, marked a secondary response that was weaker.

A universal primer site and UMIs were added as TCR cDNA was made by 5'RACE template switching. MiXCR, run by TCRdb on the 5' RACE reads, gives a single entry per CDR3 protein. The data contain 120,000 to 150,000 distinct CDR3 sequences, 7.7% of them singletons. This clonotype was detected many times. The antigen remains unidentified. V was clipped by 8 bases and J by 0 bases, with 8 bases between them. The CDR3 totals 13 residues. CDR1 is ENHRY, CDR2 SYGVKD, per germline. Here the sequenced sample was CD4+ T cells sorted from PBMCs, taken 5 days after the yellow fever booster vaccination. The source of this sequence is a young man who received the YFV17D yellow fever vaccine. The chain carries TRBV10-3 and TRBJ1-3; D is unresolved. The CDR3 DNA sequence: TGTGCCATCGCGGCGGACTCTGGAAACACCATATATTTT. It translates to CAIAADSGNTIYF.